The rows below give T cell receptor beta chains drawn from one sample of a study of OX40 agonist ivuxolimab in advanced cancers. Assay: immunoSEQ multiplex PCR; the TCRdb copy retains only in-frame clones and omits some. The table includes 67,000 or so clones, approximately 89% detected once. Sequencing used CD4+ or CD8+ T cells sorted from blood, obtained in a trial of the OX40 agonist ivuxolimab. The receptors were sampled from an adult with an advanced solid tumor such as melanoma, head and neck, liver or kidney cancer. CDR3s include the opening cysteine and the closing phenylalanine or tryptophan. Each record gives: J gene, clone size, V gene, CDR3 protein. Where a row states a size, it is once, few, many or the class of an expanded clone; other rows omit it.

j_gene: TRBJ2-7; abundance: once; v_gene: TRBV5-1; CDR3aa: CASSGDIYEQYF
j_gene: TRBJ1-1; abundance: .; v_gene: TRBV30; CDR3aa: CALRFVGGNTEAFF
j_gene: TRBJ1-1; abundance: .; v_gene: TRBV7-8; CDR3aa: CASTPRWGAGTEAFF
j_gene: TRBJ1-5; abundance: .; v_gene: TRBV28; CDR3aa: CASSIGTEFEQPQHF
j_gene: TRBJ1-4; abundance: .; v_gene: TRBV4-1; CDR3aa: CASSQAERVNEKLFF
j_gene: TRBJ2-1; abundance: few; v_gene: TRBV10-2; CDR3aa: CASSFDRQAQFF
j_gene: TRBJ2-1; abundance: few; v_gene: TRBV5-1; CDR3aa: CASSLIPPGQGSGNEQFF
j_gene: TRBJ1-2; abundance: .; v_gene: TRBV10-3; CDR3aa: CATEPGQGANYGYTF
j_gene: TRBJ2-3; abundance: .; v_gene: TRBV10-3; CDR3aa: CAIRDRDRGTDTQYF
j_gene: TRBJ2-3; abundance: .; v_gene: TRBV10-3; CDR3aa: CAISVSRQGLTDTQYF
j_gene: TRBJ2-3; abundance: .; v_gene: TRBV5-4; CDR3aa: CASSLLTGGPRTDTQYF
j_gene: TRBJ1-4; abundance: .; v_gene: TRBV30; CDR3aa: CAWSVARTATNEKLFF
j_gene: TRBJ1-3; abundance: few; v_gene: TRBV18; CDR3aa: CASSLTDRVGSGNTIYF
j_gene: TRBJ2-5; abundance: .; v_gene: TRBV25-1; CDR3aa: CASSEPGAVETQYF
j_gene: TRBJ2-7; abundance: .; v_gene: TRBV19; CDR3aa: CASSIRAAGGVYEQYF
j_gene: TRBJ2-3; abundance: .; v_gene: TRBV5-8; CDR3aa: CASSRDYDDTQYF
j_gene: TRBJ1-1; abundance: .; v_gene: TRBV20-1; CDR3aa: CSAGGRTEAFF
j_gene: TRBJ2-1; abundance: .; v_gene: TRBV5-4; CDR3aa: CASSLASGGGSYNEQFF
j_gene: TRBJ1-6; abundance: .; v_gene: TRBV6-4; CDR3aa: CASSELGGSPLHF
j_gene: TRBJ1-5; abundance: .; v_gene: TRBV6-5; CDR3aa: CASSYRTGTQPQHF
j_gene: TRBJ2-1; abundance: .; v_gene: TRBV19; CDR3aa: CASSLEVGQGAYNEQFF
j_gene: TRBJ2-3; abundance: .; v_gene: TRBV5-1; CDR3aa: CASSLAQGAADTQYF
j_gene: TRBJ1-4; abundance: .; v_gene: TRBV5-1; CDR3aa: CASSQDVRGLGGKLFF
j_gene: TRBJ1-2; abundance: .; v_gene: TRBV10-2; CDR3aa: CASSESQGARGYTF
j_gene: TRBJ1-3; abundance: .; v_gene: TRBV4-1; CDR3aa: CASSQGVTRHSGNTIYF
j_gene: TRBJ2-7; abundance: .; v_gene: TRBV18; CDR3aa: CASSRGEGPYEQYF
j_gene: TRBJ2-7; abundance: .; v_gene: TRBV15; CDR3aa: CATSRDRFYEQYF
j_gene: TRBJ2-5; abundance: .; v_gene: TRBV21-1; CDR3aa: CASSKKELARLCGDKETQYF
j_gene: TRBJ2-7; abundance: .; v_gene: TRBV6-6; CDR3aa: CASSSQSYEQYF
j_gene: TRBJ1-5; abundance: .; v_gene: TRBV6-1; CDR3aa: CASSAGQGSNQPQHF
j_gene: TRBJ2-5; abundance: .; v_gene: TRBV7-2; CDR3aa: CASSLARPSRQETQYF
j_gene: TRBJ2-2; abundance: .; v_gene: TRBV10-2; CDR3aa: CASSNRVNTGELFF
j_gene: TRBJ1-2; abundance: .; v_gene: TRBV25-1; CDR3aa: CASSTHDRGYYGYTF
j_gene: TRBJ2-5; abundance: .; v_gene: TRBV13; CDR3aa: CASSLAEGLADQETQYF
j_gene: TRBJ2-7; abundance: .; v_gene: TRBV29-1; CDR3aa: CSVQRGGQSYEQYF
j_gene: TRBJ1-2; abundance: few; v_gene: TRBV30; CDR3aa: CAWSRSYGYTF
j_gene: TRBJ2-2; abundance: .; v_gene: TRBV5-1; CDR3aa: CASSSDPSRAGELFF
j_gene: TRBJ2-2; abundance: .; v_gene: TRBV9; CDR3aa: CASSVLAGVSTGELFF
j_gene: TRBJ1-2; abundance: few; v_gene: TRBV4-2; CDR3aa: CASSQDPFSNYGYTF
j_gene: TRBJ2-7; abundance: .; v_gene: TRBV19; CDR3aa: CASSSGTFTYEQYF
j_gene: TRBJ1-2; abundance: .; v_gene: TRBV6-1; CDR3aa: CASSEAGTGLLYGYTF
j_gene: TRBJ2-2; abundance: .; v_gene: TRBV5-5; CDR3aa: CASIGQGLTGELFF
j_gene: TRBJ2-2; abundance: .; v_gene: TRBV5-1; CDR3aa: CASSLGELSTGELFF
j_gene: TRBJ2-2; abundance: .; v_gene: TRBV5-5; CDR3aa: CASSSTGELFF
j_gene: TRBJ2-2; abundance: .; v_gene: TRBV6-1; CDR3aa: CASKARQDNTGELFF
j_gene: TRBJ2-5; abundance: .; v_gene: TRBV5-1; CDR3aa: CASRQGRQSSHETQYF
j_gene: TRBJ2-5; abundance: .; v_gene: TRBV5-1; CDR3aa: CASSLRGGPETQYF
j_gene: TRBJ2-1; abundance: .; v_gene: TRBV7-9; CDR3aa: CASSLEVSGHYNEQFF
j_gene: TRBJ2-7; abundance: .; v_gene: TRBV11-2; CDR3aa: CASSFGGIQGSYEQYF